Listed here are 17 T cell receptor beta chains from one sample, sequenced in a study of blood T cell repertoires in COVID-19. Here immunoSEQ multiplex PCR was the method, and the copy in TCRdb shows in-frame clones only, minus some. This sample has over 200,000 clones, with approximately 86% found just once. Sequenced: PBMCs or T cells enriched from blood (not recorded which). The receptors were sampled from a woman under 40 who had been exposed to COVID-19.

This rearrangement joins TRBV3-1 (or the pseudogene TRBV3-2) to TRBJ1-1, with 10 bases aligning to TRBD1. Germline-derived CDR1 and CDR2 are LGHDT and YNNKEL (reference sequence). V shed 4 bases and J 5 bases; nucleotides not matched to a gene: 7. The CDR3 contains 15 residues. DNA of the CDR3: TGTGCCAGCAGCCCAGACAGGGGGCGTGGGACTGAAGCTTTCTTT. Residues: CASSPDRGRGTEAFF.

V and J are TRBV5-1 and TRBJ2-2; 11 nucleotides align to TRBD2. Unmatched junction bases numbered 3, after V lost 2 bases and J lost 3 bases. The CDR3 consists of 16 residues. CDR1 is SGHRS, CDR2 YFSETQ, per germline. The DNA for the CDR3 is TGCGCCAGCAGCTTACTAGCGGGGGATTACACCGGGGAGCTGTTTTTT. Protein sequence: CASSLLAGDYTGELFF.

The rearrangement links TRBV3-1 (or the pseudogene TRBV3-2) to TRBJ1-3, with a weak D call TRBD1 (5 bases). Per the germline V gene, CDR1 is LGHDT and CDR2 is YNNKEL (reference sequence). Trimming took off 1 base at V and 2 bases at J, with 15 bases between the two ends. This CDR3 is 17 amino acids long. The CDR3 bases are TGTGCCAGCAGCCAAGGGACTCAGGGAGGCACTGGAAACACCATATATTTT. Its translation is CASSQGTQGGTGNTIYF.

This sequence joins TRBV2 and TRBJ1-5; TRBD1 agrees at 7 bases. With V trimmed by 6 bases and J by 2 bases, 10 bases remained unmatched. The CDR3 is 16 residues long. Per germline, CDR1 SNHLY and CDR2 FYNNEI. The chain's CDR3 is CASRAFDRVRNQPQHF. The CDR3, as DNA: TGTGCCAGCAGGGCTTTCGACAGGGTTCGCAATCAGCCCCAGCATTTT. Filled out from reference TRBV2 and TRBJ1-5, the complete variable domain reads EPEVTQTPSHQVTQMGQEVILRCVPISNHLYFYWYRQILGQKVEFLVSFYNNEISEKSEIFDDQFSVERPDGSNFTLKIRSTKLEDSAMYFCASRAFDRVRNQPQHFGDGTRLSIL.

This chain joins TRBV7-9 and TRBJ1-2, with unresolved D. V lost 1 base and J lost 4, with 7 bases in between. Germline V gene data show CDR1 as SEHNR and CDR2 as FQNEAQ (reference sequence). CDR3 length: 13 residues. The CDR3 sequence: CASSLVEGYGYTF. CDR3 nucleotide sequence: TGTGCCAGCAGCTTAGTTGAGGGCTATGGCTACACCTTC.

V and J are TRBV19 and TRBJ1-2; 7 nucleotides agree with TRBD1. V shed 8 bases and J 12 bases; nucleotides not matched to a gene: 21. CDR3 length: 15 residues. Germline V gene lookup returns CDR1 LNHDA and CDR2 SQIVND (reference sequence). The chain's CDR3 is CASGVPGDRSMADTF. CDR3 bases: TGTGCCAGTGGAGTTCCCGGGGACAGATCTATGGCTGACACCTTC.

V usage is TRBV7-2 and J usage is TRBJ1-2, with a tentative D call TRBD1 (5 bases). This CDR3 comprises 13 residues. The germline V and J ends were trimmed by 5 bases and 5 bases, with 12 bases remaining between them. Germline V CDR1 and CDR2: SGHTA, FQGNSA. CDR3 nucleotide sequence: TGTGCCAGCAGCAAGACAGACCTTTATGGCTACACCTTC. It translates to CASSKTDLYGYTF.

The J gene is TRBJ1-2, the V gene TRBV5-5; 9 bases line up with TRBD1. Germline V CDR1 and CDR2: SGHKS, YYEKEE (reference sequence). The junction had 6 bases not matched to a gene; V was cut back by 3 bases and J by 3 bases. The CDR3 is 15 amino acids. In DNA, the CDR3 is TGTGCCAGCAGCTCTAGGACAGGGGAGGACTATGGCTACACCTTC. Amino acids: CASSSRTGEDYGYTF.

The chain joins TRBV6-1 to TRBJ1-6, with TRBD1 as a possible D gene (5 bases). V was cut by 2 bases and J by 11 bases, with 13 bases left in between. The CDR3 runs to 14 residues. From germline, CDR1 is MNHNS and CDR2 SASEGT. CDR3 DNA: TGTGCCAGCAGTGAAACTTTACGGGGGGCACCCCTCCACTTT. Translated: CASSETLRGAPLHF.

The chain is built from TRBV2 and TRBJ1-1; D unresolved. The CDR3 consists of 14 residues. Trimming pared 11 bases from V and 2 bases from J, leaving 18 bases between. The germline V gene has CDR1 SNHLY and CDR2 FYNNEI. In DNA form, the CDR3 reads TGTGCCGGTCGAGGAGGGAGTCTTAACACTGAAGCTTTCTTT. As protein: CAGRGGSLNTEAFF.

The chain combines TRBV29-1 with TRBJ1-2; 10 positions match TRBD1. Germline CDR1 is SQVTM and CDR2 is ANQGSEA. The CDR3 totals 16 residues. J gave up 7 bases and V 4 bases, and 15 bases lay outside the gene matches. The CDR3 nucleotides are TGCAGCGTTGGTGGAGGGGACAGGGGACCCTGGGGTGGCTACACCTTC. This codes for CSVGGGDRGPWGGYTF.

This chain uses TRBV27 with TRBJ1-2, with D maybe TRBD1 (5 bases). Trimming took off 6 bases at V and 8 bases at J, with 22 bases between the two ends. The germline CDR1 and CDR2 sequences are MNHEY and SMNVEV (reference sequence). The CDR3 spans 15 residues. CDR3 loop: CASSTTPGGKEGYTF. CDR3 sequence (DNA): TGTGCCAGCAGCACCACCCCTGGGGGGAAGGAGGGCTACACCTTC.

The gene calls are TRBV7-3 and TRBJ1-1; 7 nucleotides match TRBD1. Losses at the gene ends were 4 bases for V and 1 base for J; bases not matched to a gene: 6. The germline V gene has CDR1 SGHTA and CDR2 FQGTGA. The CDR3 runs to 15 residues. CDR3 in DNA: TGTGCCAGCAGCTCGACAGGGATGGGGAACACTGAAGCTTTCTTT. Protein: CASSSTGMGNTEAFF.

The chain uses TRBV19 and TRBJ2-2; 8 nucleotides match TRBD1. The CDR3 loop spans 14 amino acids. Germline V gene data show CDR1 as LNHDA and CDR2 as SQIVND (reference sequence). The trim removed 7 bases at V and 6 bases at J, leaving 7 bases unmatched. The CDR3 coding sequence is TGTGCCAGTAAACAGGACAGGGTGGCCGGGGAGCTGTTTTTT. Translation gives CASKQDRVAGELFF.

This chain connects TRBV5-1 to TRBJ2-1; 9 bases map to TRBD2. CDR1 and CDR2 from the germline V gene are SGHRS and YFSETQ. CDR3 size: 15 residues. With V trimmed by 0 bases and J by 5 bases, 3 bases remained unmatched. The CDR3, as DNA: TGCGCCAGCAGCTTGGTAGCGGGGGCCAACAATGAGCAGTTCTTC. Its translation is CASSLVAGANNEQFF.

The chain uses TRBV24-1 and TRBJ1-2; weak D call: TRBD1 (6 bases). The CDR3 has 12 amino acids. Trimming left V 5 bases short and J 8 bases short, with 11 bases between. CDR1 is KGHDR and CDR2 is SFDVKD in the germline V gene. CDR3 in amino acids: CATSARGNGYTF. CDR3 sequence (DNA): TGTGCCACCAGTGCCAGGGGTAACGGCTACACCTTC.

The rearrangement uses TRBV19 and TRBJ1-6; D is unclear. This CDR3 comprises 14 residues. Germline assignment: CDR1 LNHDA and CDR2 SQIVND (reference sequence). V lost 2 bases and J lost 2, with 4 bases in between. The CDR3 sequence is CASSITTYNSPLHF. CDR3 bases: TGTGCCAGTAGTATAACAACCTATAATTCACCCCTCCACTTT. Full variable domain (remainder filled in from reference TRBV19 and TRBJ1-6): DGGITQSPKYLFRKEGQNVTLSCEQNLNHDAMYWYRQDPGQGLRLIYYSQIVNDFQKGDIAEGYSVSREKKESFPLTVTSAQKNPTAFYLCASSITTYNSPLHFGNGTRLTVT.